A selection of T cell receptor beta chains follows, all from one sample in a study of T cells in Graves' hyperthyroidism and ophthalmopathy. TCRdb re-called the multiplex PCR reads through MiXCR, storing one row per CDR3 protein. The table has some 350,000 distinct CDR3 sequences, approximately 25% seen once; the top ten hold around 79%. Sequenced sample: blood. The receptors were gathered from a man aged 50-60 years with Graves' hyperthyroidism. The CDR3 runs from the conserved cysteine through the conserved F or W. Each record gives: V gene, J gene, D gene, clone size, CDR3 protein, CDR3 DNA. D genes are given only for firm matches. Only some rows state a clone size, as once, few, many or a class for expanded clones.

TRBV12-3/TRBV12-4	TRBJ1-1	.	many	CASSLLGGAEAFF	TGTGCCAGCAGTTTACTAGGGGGGGCTGAAGCTTTCTTT
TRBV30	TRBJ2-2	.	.	CALFTGELFF	TGTGCCCTCTTCACCGGGGAGCTGTTTTTT
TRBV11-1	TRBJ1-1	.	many	CASSRASEGTEAFF	TGTGCCAGCAGCCGGGCGTCGGAGGGCACTGAAGCTTTCTTT
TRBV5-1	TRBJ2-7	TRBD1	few	CASSLTGAEYEQYF	TGCGCCAGCAGCTTGACAGGGGCAGAGTACGAGCAGTACTTC
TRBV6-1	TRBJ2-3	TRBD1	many	CASSQRTGGITDTQYF	TGTGCCAGCAGTCAGAGGACAGGGGGCATCACAGATACGCAGTATTTT
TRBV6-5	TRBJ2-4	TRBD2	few	CASSYSGGGKNIQYF	TGTGCCAGCAGTTACTCGGGCGGGGGCAAAAACATTCAGTACTTC
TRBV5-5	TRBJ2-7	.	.	CASSLGRTYEQYF	TGTGCCAGCAGCTTGGGGCGTACCTACGAGCAGTACTTC
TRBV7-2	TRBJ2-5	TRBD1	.	CASSVQGAGTQYF	TGTGCCAGCAGCGTACAGGGGGCCGGGACCCAGTACTTC
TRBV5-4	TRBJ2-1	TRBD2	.	CASSQPGGGSYNEQFF	TGTGCCAGCAGCCAGCCGGGAGGAGGCTCCTACAATGAGCAGTTCTTC
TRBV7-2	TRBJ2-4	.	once	CASSRERLGDIQYF	TGTGCCAGCAGTCGCGAGCGCCTAGGGGACATTCAGTACTTC
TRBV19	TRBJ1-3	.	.	CASSNKGLKVSGNTIYF	TGTGCCAGTAGTAATAAAGGGTTGAAAGTCTCTGGAAACACCATATATTTT
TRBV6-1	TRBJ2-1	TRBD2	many	CASSSPLAGSYNEQFF	TGTGCCAGCAGTTCCCCCCTAGCGGGATCTTACAATGAGCAGTTCTTC
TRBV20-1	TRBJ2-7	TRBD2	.	CSARGTSGSHEQYF	TGCAGTGCTAGGGGGACTAGCGGGAGCCACGAGCAGTACTTC
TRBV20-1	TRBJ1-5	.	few	CSAIKGGTRDQPQHF	TGCAGTGCCATCAAAGGGGGGACCAGGGATCAGCCCCAGCATTTT
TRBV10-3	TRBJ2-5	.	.	CAISEAPRSAQETQYF	TGTGCCATCAGTGAGGCCCCGAGAAGCGCCCAAGAGACCCAGTACTTC
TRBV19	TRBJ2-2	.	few	CASTPVHPGELFF	TGTGCCAGTACCCCTGTCCACCCCGGGGAGCTGTTTTTT
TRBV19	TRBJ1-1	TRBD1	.	CASRYTETGENTEAFF	TGTGCCAGTAGATACACCGAGACAGGGGAGAACACTGAAGCTTTCTTT
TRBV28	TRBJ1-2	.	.	CASIPNYKDVNYGYTF	TGTGCCAGCATCCCGAATTACAAGGACGTAAACTATGGCTACACCTTC
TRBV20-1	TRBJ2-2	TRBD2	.	CSAGGLGRMNTGELFF	TGCAGTGCCGGGGGACTAGGCCGCATGAACACCGGGGAGCTGTTTTTT
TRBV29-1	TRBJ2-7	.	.	CSVEVGTEEQYF	TGCAGCGTTGAAGTTGGGACGGAGGAGCAGTACTTC
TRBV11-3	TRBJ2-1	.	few	CASSASKGNEQFF	TGTGCCAGCAGCGCATCCAAGGGCAATGAGCAGTTCTTC
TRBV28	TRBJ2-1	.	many	CASRNTGNEQFF	TGTGCCAGCAGAAATACAGGCAATGAGCAGTTCTTC
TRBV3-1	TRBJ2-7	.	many	CASSQMSYEQYF	TGTGCCAGCAGCCAAATGAGCTATGAGCAGTACTTC
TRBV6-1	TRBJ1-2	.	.	CASGQGISGYTF	TGTGCCAGCGGTCAGGGGATCTCTGGCTACACCTTC
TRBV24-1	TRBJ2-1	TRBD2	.	CATSDPSGRGSYNEQFF	TGTGCCACCAGTGACCCTAGCGGGAGGGGCTCCTACAATGAGCAGTTCTTC
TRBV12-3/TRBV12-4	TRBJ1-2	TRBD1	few	CASSLKTGNYGYTF	TGTGCCAGCAGTTTAAAGACAGGGAACTATGGCTACACCTTC
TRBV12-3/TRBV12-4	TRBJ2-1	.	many	CASSSLANEQFF	TGTGCCAGCAGTTCCCTAGCTAATGAGCAGTTCTTC
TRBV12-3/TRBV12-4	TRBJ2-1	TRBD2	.	CASSLGTSGKNEQFF	TGTGCCAGCAGTTTAGGGACTAGCGGGAAGAATGAGCAGTTCTTC
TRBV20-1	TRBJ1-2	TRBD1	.	CSAYRGPTYGYTF	TGCAGTGCTTACAGGGGTCCAACCTATGGCTACACCTTC
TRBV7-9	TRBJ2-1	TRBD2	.	CASSLPGTSGKYNEQFF	TGTGCCAGCAGCTTACCCGGGACTAGCGGGAAATACAATGAGCAGTTCTTC
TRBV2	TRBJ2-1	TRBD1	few	CASSPDRAEQFF	TGTGCCAGCAGCCCGGACAGGGCTGAGCAGTTCTTC
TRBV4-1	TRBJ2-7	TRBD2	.	CASSQDPGLAVYEQYF	TGCGCCAGCAGCCAAGATCCCGGACTAGCCGTGTACGAGCAGTACTTC
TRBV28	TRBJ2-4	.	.	CASSLNLWADLAKNIQYF	TGTGCCAGCAGTTTAAATTTATGGGCAGACCTAGCCAAAAACATTCAGTACTTC
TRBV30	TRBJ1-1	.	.	CAWSVGGDGAFF	TGTGCCTGGAGTGTAGGCGGCGACGGGGCTTTCTTT
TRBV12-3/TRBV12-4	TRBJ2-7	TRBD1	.	CASNQGVGEQYF	TGTGCCAGCAATCAGGGGGTCGGCGAGCAGTACTTC
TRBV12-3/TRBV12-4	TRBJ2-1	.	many	CASSLNGRPEGEQFF	TGTGCCAGCAGTTTAAATGGGAGACCTGAGGGTGAGCAGTTCTTC
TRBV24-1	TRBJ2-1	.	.	CATSERFNEQFF	TGTGCCACCAGTGAGAGGTTTAATGAGCAGTTCTTC
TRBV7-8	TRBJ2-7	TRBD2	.	CASSPPFREGLREQYF	TGTGCCAGCAGCCCGCCCTTCCGGGAGGGCCTTCGGGAGCAGTACTTC
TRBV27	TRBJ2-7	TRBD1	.	CASSLWTGEAEQYF	TGTGCCAGCAGTTTATGGACAGGGGAGGCCGAGCAGTACTTC
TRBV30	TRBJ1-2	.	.	CAWSPPGLLIYGYTF	TGTGCCTGGAGTCCCCCGGGCCTCCTCATCTATGGCTACACCTTC
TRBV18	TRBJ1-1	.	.	CASARSANTEAFF	TGTGCCAGCGCGAGATCTGCGAACACTGAAGCTTTCTTT
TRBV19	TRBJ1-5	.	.	CASSTGIHNQPQHF	TGTGCCAGTAGTACCGGGATACACAATCAGCCCCAGCATTTT
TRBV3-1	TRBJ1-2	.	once	CASSSGTRYGYTF	TGTGCCAGCAGTTCCGGGACACGGTATGGCTACACCTTC
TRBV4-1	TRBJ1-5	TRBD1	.	CASSQDRTNQPQHF	TGCGCCAGCAGTCAGGACAGGACCAATCAGCCCCAGCATTTT
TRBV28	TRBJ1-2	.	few	CASSLSGAGSYYGYTF	TGTGCCAGCAGTTTATCGGGGGCTGGGAGCTACTATGGCTACACCTTC
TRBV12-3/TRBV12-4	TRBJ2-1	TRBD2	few	CASCSGLAIGDEQFF	TGTGCCAGCTGTTCGGGACTAGCGATAGGCGATGAGCAGTTCTTC
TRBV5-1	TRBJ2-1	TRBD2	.	CASSFGTSGRVSEQFF	TGCGCCAGCAGCTTCGGGACTAGCGGGAGGGTGAGTGAGCAGTTCTTC
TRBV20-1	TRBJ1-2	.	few	CSARDGSGYTF	TGCAGTGCTAGAGATGGGTCTGGCTACACCTTC
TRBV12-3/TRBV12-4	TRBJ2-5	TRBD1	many	CASSFLQGNRETQYF	TGTGCCAGCAGTTTCTTACAGGGGAATAGAGAGACCCAGTACTTC
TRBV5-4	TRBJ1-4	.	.	CASSGPGQGNSKLFF	TGTGCCAGCAGCGGCCCGGGACAAGGGAACTCGAAACTGTTTTTT
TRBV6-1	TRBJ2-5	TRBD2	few	CASGLAGAEETQYF	TGTGCCAGCGGACTAGCGGGAGCTGAGGAGACCCAGTACTTC
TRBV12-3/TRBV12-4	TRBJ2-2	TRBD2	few	CASISGRSTGELFF	TGTGCCAGCATAAGCGGGAGGAGCACCGGGGAGCTGTTTTTT
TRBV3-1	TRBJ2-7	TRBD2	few	CASSWELAGVTYEQYF	TGTGCCAGCAGCTGGGAACTAGCGGGAGTAACCTACGAGCAGTACTTC
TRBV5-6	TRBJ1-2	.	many	CASITRFGSYGYTF	TGTGCCAGCATCACCCGATTCGGGTCCTATGGCTACACCTTC